This T cell receptor (beta chain) was retrieved from a study of cytomegalovirus exposure and HLA in healthy donors. V was shortened by 5 bases and J by 1 base, with 9 bases between the two germline ends. The CDR3 sequence is 13 residues long. Germline CDR1 and CDR2: SGHAT and FQDESV (reference sequence). The PCR made use of 60 Vbeta and 13 Jbeta primers. Produced via immunoSEQ multiplex PCR; TCRdb's table is partial and in-frame only. The table shows 150,000 to 180,000 clones, with 70% to 85% occurring only once. Sequenced sample: PBMCs. This sequence originates from a man younger than 45 in good health and CMV-seronegative. The chain joins TRBV11-1 to TRBJ2-7, with D perhaps TRBD1 (5 bases). The CDR3 loop reads CASSLQVSYEQYF. CDR3 sequence (DNA): TGTGCCAGCAGCCTACAGGTTTCCTACGAGCAGTACTTC.